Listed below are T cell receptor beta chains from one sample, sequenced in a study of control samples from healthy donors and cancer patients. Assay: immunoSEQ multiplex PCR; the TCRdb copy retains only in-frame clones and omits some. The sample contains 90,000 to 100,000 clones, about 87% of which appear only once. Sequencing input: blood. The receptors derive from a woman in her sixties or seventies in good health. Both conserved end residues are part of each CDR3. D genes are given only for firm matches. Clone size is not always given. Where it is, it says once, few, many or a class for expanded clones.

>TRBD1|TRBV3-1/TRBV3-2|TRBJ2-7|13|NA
CASSQEGQAEQYF
TGTGCCAGCAGCCAAGAGGGACAGGCCGAGCAGTACTTC
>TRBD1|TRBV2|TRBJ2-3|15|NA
CASSPGQGLTDTQYF
TGTGCCAGCAGCCCGGGACAGGGACTCACAGATACGCAGTATTTT
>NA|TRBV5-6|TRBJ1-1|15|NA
CASSLPGMGNTEAFF
TGTGCCAGCAGCTTGCCGGGGATGGGGAACACTGAAGCTTTCTTT
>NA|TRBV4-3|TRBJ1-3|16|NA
CASSQDSDGWGNTIYF
TGCGCCAGCAGCCAAGATTCTGACGGATGGGGAAACACCATATATTTT
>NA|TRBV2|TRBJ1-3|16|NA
CASSPTAGTFGNTIYF
TGTGCCAGCAGTCCCACGGCAGGGACCTTCGGAAACACCATATATTTT
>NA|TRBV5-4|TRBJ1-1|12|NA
CASSLLNTEAFF
TGTGCCAGCAGCTTGCTTAACACTGAAGCTTTCTTT
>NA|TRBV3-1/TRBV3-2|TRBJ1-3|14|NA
CASSPVGVGNTIYF
TGTGCCAGCAGCCCGGTGGGTGTTGGAAACACCATATATTTT
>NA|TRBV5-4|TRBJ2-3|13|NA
CASSFLATDTQYF
TGTGCCAGCAGCTTTTTGGCCACAGATACGCAGTATTTT
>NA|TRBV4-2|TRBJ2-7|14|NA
CASSQEGSLFEQYF
TGTGCCAGCAGCCAAGAAGGCAGCCTATTCGAGCAGTACTTC
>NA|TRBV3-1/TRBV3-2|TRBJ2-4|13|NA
CASSQPGRGIQYF
TGTGCCAGCAGCCAACCCGGACGGGGAATTCAGTACTTC
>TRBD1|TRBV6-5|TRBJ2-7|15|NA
CASSYSGQGTYEQYF
TGTGCCAGCAGTTACTCGGGACAGGGGACCTACGAGCAGTACTTC
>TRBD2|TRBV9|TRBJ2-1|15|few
CASSVGGTSDNEQFF
TGTGCCAGCAGCGTAGGAGGGACTAGCGACAATGAGCAGTTCTTC
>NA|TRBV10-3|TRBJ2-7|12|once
CAISEGAGEQYF
TGTGCCATCAGTGAGGGGGCGGGGGAGCAGTACTTC
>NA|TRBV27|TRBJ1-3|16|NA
CASSSLGSNSGNTIYF
TGTGCCAGCAGCTCCCTGGGCTCAAACTCTGGAAACACCATATATTTT
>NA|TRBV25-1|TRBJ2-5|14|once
CASSDPAGKKTQYF
TGTGCCAGCAGTGACCCCGCAGGGAAAAAGACCCAGTACTTC
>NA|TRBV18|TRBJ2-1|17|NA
CASSPRIGGGGYNEQFF
TGTGCCAGCTCACCACGTATTGGCGGAGGTGGATACAATGAGCAGTTCTTC
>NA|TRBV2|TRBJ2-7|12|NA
CASRADSTRQYF
TGTGCCAGCAGGGCGGACTCGACGAGGCAGTACTTC
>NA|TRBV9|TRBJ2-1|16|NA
CASSPLSGSAYNEQFF
TGTGCCAGCAGCCCCCTCAGTGGGAGTGCCTACAATGAGCAGTTCTTC
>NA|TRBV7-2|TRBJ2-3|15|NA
CASSSARVSTDTQYF
TGTGCCAGCAGCTCCGCTAGGGTTAGCACAGATACGCAGTATTTT
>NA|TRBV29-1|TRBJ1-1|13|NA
CSVAGHMNTEAFF
TGCAGCGTAGCGGGACATATGAACACTGAAGCTTTCTTT
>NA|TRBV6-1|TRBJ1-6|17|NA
CASSEVGGSSYNSPLHF
TGTGCCAGCAGTGAGGTCGGGGGCAGTAGCTATAATTCACCCCTCCACTTT
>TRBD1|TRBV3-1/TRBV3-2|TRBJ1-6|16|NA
CATSRGLSSYNSPLHF
TGTGCCACATCGAGGGGGCTCAGCTCCTATAATTCACCCCTCCACTTT
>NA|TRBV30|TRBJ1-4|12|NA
CAWRGQREKLFF
TGTGCCTGGAGAGGACAGCGTGAAAAACTGTTTTTT
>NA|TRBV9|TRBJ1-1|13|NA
CASSSRTDTEAFF
TGTGCCAGCAGCTCCCGTACGGACACTGAAGCTTTCTTT
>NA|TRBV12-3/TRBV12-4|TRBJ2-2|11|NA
CASRLSGELFF
TGTGCCAGCAGACTTTCCGGGGAGCTGTTTTTT
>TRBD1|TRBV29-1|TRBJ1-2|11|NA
CSTRQGQGYTF
TGCAGCACCCGACAGGGTCAGGGCTACACCTTC
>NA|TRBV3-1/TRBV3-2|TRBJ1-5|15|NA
CASSQASNGGQPQHF
TGTGCCAGCAGCCAAGCATCGAACGGGGGACAGCCCCAGCATTTT
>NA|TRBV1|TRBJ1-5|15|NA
CTSSQDLQGSAPQHF
TGCACCAGCAGCCAAGATTTACAGGGGAGTGCACCCCAGCATTTT
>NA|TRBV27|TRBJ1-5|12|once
CASSFPRGPQHF
TGTGCCAGCAGTTTCCCCCGGGGGCCCCAGCATTTT
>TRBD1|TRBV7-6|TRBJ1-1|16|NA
CASSLAQNRGDTEAFF
TGTGCCAGCAGCTTAGCGCAAAACAGGGGTGACACTGAAGCTTTCTTT
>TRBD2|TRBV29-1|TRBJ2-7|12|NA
CSVVASGYEQYF
TGCAGCGTTGTGGCTAGCGGCTACGAGCAGTACTTC
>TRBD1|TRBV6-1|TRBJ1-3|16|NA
CASSEAGTGAGNTIYF
TGTGCCAGCAGTGAAGCGGGGACAGGGGCTGGAAACACCATATATTTT
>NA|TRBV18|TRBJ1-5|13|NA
CASSPSRGQPQHF
TGTGCCAGCTCACCATCTCGAGGGCAGCCCCAGCATTTT
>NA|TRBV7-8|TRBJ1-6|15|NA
CASSLQGLTNSPLHF
TGTGCCAGCAGCTTACAGGGGTTAACTAATTCACCCCTCCACTTT
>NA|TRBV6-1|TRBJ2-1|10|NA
CASSEYEQFF
TGTGCCAGCAGTGAATATGAGCAGTTCTTC
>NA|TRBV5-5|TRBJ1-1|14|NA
CASNLGVGSTEAFF
TGTGCCAGCAACTTAGGGGTTGGTAGTACTGAAGCTTTCTTT
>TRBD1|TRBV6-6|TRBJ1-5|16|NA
CASPTKVDRGEQPQHF
TGTGCCAGCCCCACCAAAGTGGACAGGGGAGAACAGCCCCAGCATTTT
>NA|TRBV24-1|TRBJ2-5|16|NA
CATSDPRGTPPLTQYF
TGTGCCACCAGTGACCCTAGAGGGACCCCACCTTTAACCCAGTACTTC
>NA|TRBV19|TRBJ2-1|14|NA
CASRDSPSYNEQFF
TGTGCCAGTAGGGACTCCCCCTCCTACAATGAGCAGTTCTTC
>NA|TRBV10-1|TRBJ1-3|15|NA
CASSESGGSGNTIYF
TGCGCCAGCAGTGAGTCCGGGGGATCTGGAAACACCATATATTTT
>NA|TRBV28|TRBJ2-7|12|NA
CASSLYTSEQYF
TGTGCCAGCAGTTTGTATACTAGTGAGCAGTACTTC
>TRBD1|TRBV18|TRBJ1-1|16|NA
CASSRDRVSMNTEAFF
TGTGCCAGCTCACGGGACAGGGTATCGATGAACACTGAAGCTTTCTTT
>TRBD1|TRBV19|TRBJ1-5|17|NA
CASSIIPGQGINQPQHF
TGTGCCAGTAGTATTATACCGGGACAGGGAATCAATCAGCCCCAGCATTTT
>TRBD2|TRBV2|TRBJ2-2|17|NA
CASRELAGGSNTGELFF
TGTGCCAGCAGGGAGCTAGCGGGGGGGTCAAACACCGGGGAGCTGTTTTTT
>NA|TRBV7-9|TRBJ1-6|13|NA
CASSLSYNSPLHF
TGTGCCAGCAGCTTATCCTACAATTCACCCCTCCACTTT
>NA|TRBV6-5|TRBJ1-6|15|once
CASTYSAGSNSPLHF
TGTGCCAGTACCTATTCGGCTGGGAGTAATTCACCCCTCCACTTT
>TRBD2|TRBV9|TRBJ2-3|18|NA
CASSVGGLAGSSTDTQYF
TGTGCCAGCAGCGTAGGGGGACTAGCGGGGAGTAGCACAGATACGCAGTATTTT
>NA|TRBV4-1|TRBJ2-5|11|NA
CASSQRSTQYF
TGCGCCAGCAGCCAGCGGTCTACCCAGTACTTC
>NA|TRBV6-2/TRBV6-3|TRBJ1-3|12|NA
CASSLVGNTIYF
TGTGCCAGCAGCCTTGTCGGAAACACCATATATTTT
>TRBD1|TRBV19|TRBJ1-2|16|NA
CASNRVGTGTNYGYTF
TGTGCCAGTAACAGGGTTGGGACAGGGACCAACTATGGCTACACCTTC
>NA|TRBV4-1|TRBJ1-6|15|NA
CASSQEGQGNSPLHF
TGCGCCAGCAGCCAAGAGGGGCAGGGAAATTCACCCCTCCACTTT
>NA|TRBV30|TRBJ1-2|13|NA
CAWSVGPTYGYTF
TGTGCCTGGAGTGTGGGTCCTACCTATGGCTACACCTTC
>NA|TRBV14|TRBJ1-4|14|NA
CASSPDRRYEKLFF
TGTGCCAGCAGCCCCGACAGGCGATACGAAAAACTGTTTTTT
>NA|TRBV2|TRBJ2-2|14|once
CASKGTSNTGELFF
TGTGCCAGCAAGGGGACCTCTAACACCGGGGAGCTGTTTTTT
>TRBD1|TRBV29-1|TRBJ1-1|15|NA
CSVDTGTGASLEAFF
TGCAGCGTTGATACCGGGACAGGGGCGTCCCTCGAAGCTTTCTTT
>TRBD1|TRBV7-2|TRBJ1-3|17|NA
CASSTGQAVGSGNTIYF
TGTGCCAGCAGCACCGGACAGGCCGTTGGGTCTGGAAACACCATATATTTT
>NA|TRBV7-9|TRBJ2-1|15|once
CASSLGSDRSNEQFF
TGTGCCAGCAGCTTAGGGTCGGACCGCTCCAATGAGCAGTTCTTC
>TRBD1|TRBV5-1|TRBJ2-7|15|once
CASSLFPTGAYEQYF
TGCGCCAGCAGCTTGTTTCCGACAGGGGCATACGAGCAGTACTTC